Following are 14 T cell receptor beta chains from one sample sequenced in a study of CD8+ T cells in alopecia areata. Extraction of RNA preceded its reverse transcription into cDNA, which served as the sequencing template. The assay was immunoSEQ multiplex PCR, and TCRdb's table has in-frame clones only and misses some. The data hold some 200,000 clones, with about 63% observed a single time. This specimen was CD4+ T cells sorted from blood, taken at week 0. Receptors were obtained from a human donor with alopecia areata.

This rearrangement joins TRBV29-1 to TRBJ1-3, with 9 nucleotides matching TRBD1. CDR1 SQVTM and CDR2 ANQGSEA come from the germline V gene. The CDR3 consists of 14 residues. V gave up 6 bases and J gave up 6 bases; unmatched junction bases: 9. As DNA, the CDR3 is TGCAGCGTGGGACAGGGCTTGGTGGAAAACACCATATATTTT. This codes for CSVGQGLVENTIYF.

V gene TRBV30 combines with J gene TRBJ2-2, with 7 bases identical to TRBD1. The germline CDR1 and CDR2 sequences are GTSNPN and SVGIG (reference sequence). The ends lost 4 bases at V and 5 bases at J; junction bases unmatched: 7. This CDR3 has 14 amino acids. CDR3 amino acids: CAWNGQVSTGELFF. In DNA, the CDR3 is TGTGCCTGGAATGGACAGGTTTCGACCGGGGAGCTGTTTTTT.

This clone has just a few counts. V and J are TRBV10-3 and TRBJ1-6; D gene uncertain. This CDR3 comprises 18 residues. Between the trimmed V and J ends, which lost 10 bases and 7 bases, there was a span of 29 bases. Germline CDR1 and CDR2: ENHRY and SYGVKD. CDR3 in amino acids: CATGRQQSGRSENSPLHF. Written as DNA, the CDR3 is TGTGCCACGGGAAGGCAGCAGTCGGGAAGGTCCGAAAATTCACCCCTCCACTTT.

This clone has more than one count but fewer than ten. The chain is built from TRBV30 and TRBJ1-3; D is ambiguous. CDR1 is GTSNPN and CDR2 is SVGIG in the germline V gene (reference sequence). CDR3 length equals 15 residues. Trimming stripped 3 bases from V and 2 bases from J, with 14 bases between. The CDR3 region is CAWRYDGGPGNTIYF. In DNA form, the CDR3 reads TGTGCCTGGAGATACGACGGAGGTCCTGGAAACACCATATATTTT.

This rearrangement joins TRBV11-2 to TRBJ1-5; 7 nucleotides line up with TRBD1. From germline, CDR1 is SGHAT and CDR2 FQNNGV. The V segment lost 2 bases and the J segment 3 bases; nucleotides outside the gene matches: 4. The length of the CDR3 is 15 residues. Here the CDR3 DNA reads TGTGCCAGCAGCTTACGACAGGGACCCAATCAGCCCCAGCATTTT. Residues: CASSLRQGPNQPQHF.

The chain carries TRBV30 and TRBJ1-2, with D possibly matching TRBD1 (5 bases). The CDR3 runs to 14 residues. Germline CDR1 and CDR2: GTSNPN and SVGIG (reference sequence). V was clipped by 2 bases and J by 0 bases, with 10 bases between them. The CDR3 is CAWSRGGSNYGYTF. The CDR3 DNA follows: TGTGCCTGGAGTAGGGGTGGATCTAACTATGGCTACACCTTC. The complete variable domain, with remaining parts taken from reference TRBV30 and TRBJ1-2, reads SQTIHQWPATLVQPVGSPLSLECTVEGTSNPNLYWYRQAAGRGLQLLFYSVGIGQISSEVPQNLSASRPQDRQFILSSKKLLLSDSGFYLCAWSRGGSNYGYTFGSGTRLTVV.

This clone was seen only a few times. The rearrangement links TRBV28 to TRBJ1-2, with D unclear. Germline V gene lookup returns CDR1 MDHEN and CDR2 SYDVKM. V lost 8 bases and J lost 4, with 14 bases in between. This CDR3 is built from 13 residues. The DNA of the CDR3 is TGTGCCAGCCAGCAGAGAGAACTCTATGGCTACACCTTC. Protein sequence: CASQQRELYGYTF.

V and J are TRBV4-1 and TRBJ2-2; 12 nucleotides agree with TRBD2. This CDR3 spans 15 amino acids. CDR1 and CDR2 (germline): MGHRA, YSYEKL. Unmatched junction bases numbered 1, after V lost 1 base and J lost 7 bases. As DNA, the CDR3 is TGCGCCAGCAGCCAAGGGACTAGCGGGGACGGGGAGCTGTTTTTT. Encoded protein: CASSQGTSGDGELFF.

J is TRBJ2-3 and V is TRBV27, with a possible D match to TRBD2 (6 bases). The ends were cut back, 3 bases at V and 3 bases at J, with 13 bases in the middle. The CDR3 covers 15 residues. CDR1 is MNHEY and CDR2 is SMNVEV in the germline V gene (reference sequence). The CDR3 nucleotides read TGTGCCAGCAGTTTGGGAGGTTACCCTACAGATACGCAGTATTTT. Its protein is CASSLGGYPTDTQYF.

The J gene is TRBJ1-1, the V gene TRBV9; D ambiguous. The CDR3 totals 16 residues. The germline CDR1 and CDR2 sequences are SGDLS and YYNGEE. V was shortened by 0 bases and J by 0 bases, with 12 bases between the two germline ends. Here the CDR3 reads CASSVVPDVMNTEAFF. The CDR3 DNA follows: TGTGCCAGCAGCGTAGTCCCAGATGTGATGAACACTGAAGCTTTCTTT.

The J gene is TRBJ1-2, the V gene TRBV5-1, with D unclear. V was trimmed by 7 bases and J by 2 bases, leaving 12 bases between them. This CDR3 has 13 residues. Looked up from germline, CDR1 is SGHRS and CDR2 is YFSETQ. CDR3 bases: TGCGCCAGCTGTCCCGACAACAACTATGGCTACACCTTC. This translates into CASCPDNNYGYTF.

The V gene is TRBV7-2, the J gene TRBJ2-3, with 8 bases fitting TRBD2. V was pared by 5 bases and J by 1 base, with 14 bases of the junction left unmatched. The CDR3 is 18 residues long. The V gene's germline CDR1 is SGHTA and CDR2 FQGNSA. The CDR3: CASSDKRSGGRGTDTQYF. DNA for the CDR3: TGTGCCAGCAGCGACAAACGGAGCGGGGGCCGCGGCACAGATACGCAGTATTTT.

V gene TRBV30 combines with J gene TRBJ2-7, with D possibly being TRBD1 (6 bases). This CDR3 spans 15 amino acids. Germline V CDR1 and CDR2: GTSNPN, SVGIG (reference sequence). Trimming shortened V by 5 bases and J by 0 bases, and 17 bases separated the two germline ends. The CDR3 nucleotides read TGTGCCTGGGAGGGGACACGTTCGAGCTCCTACGAGCAGTACTTC. This translates into CAWEGTRSSSYEQYF.

In this sample, this clone turned up a few times. This chain connects TRBV6-1 to TRBJ1-2, with TRBD1 matching over 9 bases. The CDR3 spans 13 residues. V lost 7 bases to trimming and J lost 8 bases; unmatched junction nucleotides: 8. From germline, CDR1 is MNHNS and CDR2 SASEGT. CDR3 in amino acids: CASNQGQGSGYTF. DNA for the CDR3: TGTGCCAGCAACCAGGGACAGGGAAGCGGCTACACCTTC.